This T cell receptor (beta chain) derives from a study of blood T cell repertoires in COVID-19. Study background: Samples of COVID-19 (acute and convalescent) were obtained from the United States, Italy and Spain. The analysed material was cDNA or gDNA that came from T cells, B-cell-depleted T cells, or PBMCs.

How the authors handled the data: It was from reference gene primer amplification that nucleated cell counts were estimated. Profiling relied on immunoSEQ multiplex PCR, and the TCRdb table lists in-frame clones only, not all of them. That table furnishes V, J and clone size, whereas the DNA furnished D and trimming. The sample lists about 36,000 clones; around four fifths were seen once. There are 14 residues in the CDR3. Germline CDR1 reads SGHTS; CDR2 reads YDEGEE. Between the trimmed V and J ends, which lost 4 bases and 0 bases, there was a span of 8 bases. The sequenced sample was peripheral blood. This TCR derives from a human donor in a cohort sampled during active or convalescent COVID-19. The donor label of this sample is uncertain. This chain uses TRBV5-8 with TRBJ1-5; D not certain. The CDR3 reads CASSVRNSNQPQHF. The CDR3 bases are TGTGCCAGCAGCGTCAGGAATAGCAATCAGCCCCAGCATTTT. Using reference TRBV5-8 and TRBJ1-5 for the parts outside the CDR3, the full variable domain is EAGVTQSPTHLIKTRGQQATLRCSPISGHTSVYWYQQALGLGLQFLLWYDEGEERNRGNFPPRFSGRQFPNYSSELNVNALELEDSALYLCASSVRNSNQPQHFGDGTRLSIL.